The rows below give T cell receptor beta chains drawn from one sample of a study of cytomegalovirus exposure and HLA in healthy donors. Some clones are missing from TCRdb's copy, which holds only in-frame ones; the method was immunoSEQ multiplex PCR. The sample holds roughly 100,000 clones; 60% to 85% are singletons and the top ten take around 3%. What was sequenced was PBMCs. These receptors came from a male donor in good health and CMV-seropositive. Both conserved end residues are part of each CDR3. A D gene is named only where the DNA matches it firmly.

>TRBD2|TRBJ2-1|TRBV7-9
CASSLGLVSSGEQFF
>.|TRBJ2-1|TRBV29-1
CSVLVRTSEQFF
>.|TRBJ1-6|TRBV6-5
CASSPEVHSPLHF
>TRBD1|TRBJ2-1|TRBV28
CASSLGAGWDSYNEQFF
>TRBD2|TRBJ2-1|TRBV7-6
CASSSSGISYNEQFF
>TRBD1|TRBJ2-3|TRBV5-1
CASSRDRGPTDTQYF
>TRBD2|TRBJ2-7|TRBV7-9
CASSPETSGSYEQYF
>.|TRBJ1-5|TRBV27
CASSYEERNQPQNF
>TRBD2|TRBJ2-3|TRBV7-3
CASSLTAGGGGGTDTQYF
>TRBD2|TRBJ2-5|TRBV29-1
CSVPWEGLRETQYF
>TRBD2|TRBJ2-1|TRBV23-1
CATRGLAGQQFF
>TRBD1|TRBJ2-1|TRBV5-1
CASSSQSGGAYNEQFF
>.|TRBJ2-3|TRBV30
CAWSVLDTQYF
>TRBD2|TRBJ2-7|TRBV5-6
CASSLGVARTREQYF
>TRBD1|TRBJ1-1|TRBV2
CAVMGQSNTEAFF
>.|TRBJ2-7|TRBV27
CASSPPGQSYEQYF
>.|TRBJ2-3|TRBV19
CASSIGMSTQYF
>TRBD2|TRBJ2-1|TRBV19
CASSGLAGPYNEQFF
>TRBD1|TRBJ2-5|TRBV5-6
CASRETGLGQETQYF
>.|TRBJ2-7|TRBV7-2
CASTPTGPSYEQYF
>.|TRBJ1-1|TRBV5-1
CASSAYDTSWVAEAFF
>TRBD1|TRBJ1-4|TRBV9
CASSGNRFAGGDGRGEKLFF
>TRBD1|TRBJ2-7|TRBV27
CASSRGQYYEQYF
>TRBD1|TRBJ1-2|TRBV29-1
CSVRGQESANYGYTF
>TRBD1|TRBJ1-2|TRBV6-5
CASSSLGQGIGGYTF
>.|TRBJ2-1|TRBV7-3
CASSNGPAGVLSNEQFF
>.|TRBJ1-5|TRBV5-5
CASSFSDQPQHF
>.|TRBJ2-3|TRBV6-4
CASSDRTDRNTDTQYF
>TRBD1|TRBJ1-5|TRBV6-5
CASSLQQGLQPQHF
>.|TRBJ2-1|TRBV9
CASSPRTKHNEQFF
>.|TRBJ1-2|TRBV27
CASYRVPSDGYTF
>TRBD2|TRBJ2-1|TRBV5-1
CASSWTSGYNEQFF
>.|TRBJ2-7|TRBV7-2
CASSLVRPGGYEQYF
>TRBD1|TRBJ1-4|TRBV2
CASSYKQGVDEKLFF
>.|TRBJ2-1|TRBV6-5
CASSRPRRREQFF
>.|TRBJ2-7|TRBV5-4
CASSLGQYTYEQYF
>TRBD2|TRBJ2-5|TRBV5-1
CASSLSLGTSGTQYF
>TRBD1|TRBJ2-1|TRBV5-1
CASSLGSWGTEYNEQFF
>.|TRBJ1-1|TRBV20-1
CSAIRGEAFF
>.|TRBJ2-2|TRBV19
CASSNQGPGELFF
>.|TRBJ2-1|TRBV9
CADWWHNEQFF
>.|TRBJ2-7|TRBV18
CASSLGVISTGSYEQYF
>TRBD2|TRBJ2-2|TRBV27
CASSLGLAVNTGELFF
>TRBD1|TRBJ2-2|TRBV14
CASSQDFGAGGTGELFF
>TRBD2|TRBJ2-7|TRBV7-3
CASSLKLAGGTGYEQYF
>TRBD1|TRBJ1-5|TRBV30
CAWSIQGARGQPQHF
>.|TRBJ2-7|TRBV5-4
CASSLWGQTYEQYF
>TRBD1|TRBJ1-5|TRBV28
CASLWTGGFNQPQHF